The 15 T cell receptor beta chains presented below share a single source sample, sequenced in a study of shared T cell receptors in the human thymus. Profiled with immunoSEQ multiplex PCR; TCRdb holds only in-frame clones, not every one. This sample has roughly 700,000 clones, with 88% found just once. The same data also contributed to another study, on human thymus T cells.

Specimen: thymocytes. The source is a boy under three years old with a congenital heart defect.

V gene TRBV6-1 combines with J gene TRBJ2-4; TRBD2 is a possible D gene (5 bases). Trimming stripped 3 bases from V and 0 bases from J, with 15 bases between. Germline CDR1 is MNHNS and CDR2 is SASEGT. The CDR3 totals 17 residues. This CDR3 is CASSDGGRGLAKNIQYF. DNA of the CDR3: TGTGCCAGCAGTGATGGAGGTCGCGGCCTAGCCAAAAACATTCAGTACTTC.

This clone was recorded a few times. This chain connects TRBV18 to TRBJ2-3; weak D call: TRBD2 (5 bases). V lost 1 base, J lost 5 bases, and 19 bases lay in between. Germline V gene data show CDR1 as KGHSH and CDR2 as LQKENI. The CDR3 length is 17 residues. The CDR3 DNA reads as TGTGCCAGCTCACCACATCTCGGACTCCGAGTTGAAGATACGCAGTATTTT. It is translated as CASSPHLGLRVEDTQYF.

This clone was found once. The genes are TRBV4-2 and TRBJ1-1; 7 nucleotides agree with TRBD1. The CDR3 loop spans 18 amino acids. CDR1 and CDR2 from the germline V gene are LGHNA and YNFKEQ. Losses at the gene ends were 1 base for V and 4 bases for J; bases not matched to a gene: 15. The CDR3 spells CASSQGGFGTARGTEAFF. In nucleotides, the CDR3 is TGTGCCAGCAGCCAAGGGGGGTTTGGGACAGCGAGGGGCACTGAAGCTTTCTTT.

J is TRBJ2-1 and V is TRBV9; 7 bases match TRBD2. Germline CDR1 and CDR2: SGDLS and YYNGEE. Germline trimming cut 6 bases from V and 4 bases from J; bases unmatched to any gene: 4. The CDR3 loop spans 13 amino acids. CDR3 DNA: TGTGCCAGCAATCTCGGGGGGTACAATGAGCAGTTCTTC. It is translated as CASNLGGYNEQFF.

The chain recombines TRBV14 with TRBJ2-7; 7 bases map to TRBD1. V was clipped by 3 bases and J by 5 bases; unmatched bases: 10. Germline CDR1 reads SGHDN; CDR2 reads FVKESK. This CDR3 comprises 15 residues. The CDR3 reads CASSHGAQGIHEQYF. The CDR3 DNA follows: TGTGCCAGCAGCCATGGGGCACAGGGGATCCACGAGCAGTACTTC. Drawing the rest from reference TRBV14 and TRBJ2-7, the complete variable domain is EAGVTQFPSHSVIEKGQTVTLRCDPISGHDNLYWYRRVMGKEIKFLLHFVKESKQDESGMPNNRFLAERTGGTYSTLKVQPAELEDSGVYFCASSHGAQGIHEQYFGPGTRLTVT.

Here the CDR3 DNA reads TGTGCCAGCAGTCCCGGTCTCACCGGGGAGCTGTTTTTT. It yields the protein CASSPGLTGELFF. The chain combines TRBV6-4 with TRBJ2-2; D remains unclear. This CDR3 is 13 amino acids long. V was shortened by 5 bases and J by 4 bases, with 8 bases between the two germline ends. Germline V gene sequence: CDR1 MRHNA, CDR2 SNTAGT.

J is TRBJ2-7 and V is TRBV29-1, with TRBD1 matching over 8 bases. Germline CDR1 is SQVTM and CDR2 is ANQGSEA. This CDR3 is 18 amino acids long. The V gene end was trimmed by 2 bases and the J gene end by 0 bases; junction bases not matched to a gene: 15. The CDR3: CSVEFRDQGAASSYEQYF. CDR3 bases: TGCAGCGTTGAATTTCGGGATCAGGGGGCGGCCAGCTCCTACGAGCAGTACTTC.

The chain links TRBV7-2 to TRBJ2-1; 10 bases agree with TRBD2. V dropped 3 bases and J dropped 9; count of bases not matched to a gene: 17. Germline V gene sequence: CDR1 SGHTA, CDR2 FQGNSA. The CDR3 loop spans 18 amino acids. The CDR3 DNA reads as TGTGCCAGCAGCTTGGAAGCGGGAGGGCCTAATAGGTTGAGTGAGCAGTTCTTC. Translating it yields CASSLEAGGPNRLSEQFF. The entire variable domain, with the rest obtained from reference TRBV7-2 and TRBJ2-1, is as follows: GAGVSQSPSNKVTEKGKDVELRCDPISGHTALYWYRQSLGQGLEFLIYFQGNSAPDKSGLPSDRFSAERTGGSVSTLTIQRTQQEDSAVYLCASSLEAGGPNRLSEQFFGPGTRLTVL.

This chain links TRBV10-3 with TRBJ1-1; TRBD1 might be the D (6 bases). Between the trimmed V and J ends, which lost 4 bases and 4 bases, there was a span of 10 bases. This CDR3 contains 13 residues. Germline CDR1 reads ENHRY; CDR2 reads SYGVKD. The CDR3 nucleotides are TGTGCCATCAGTGCGACAGGTTTCACTGAAGCTTTCTTT. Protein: CAISATGFTEAFF.

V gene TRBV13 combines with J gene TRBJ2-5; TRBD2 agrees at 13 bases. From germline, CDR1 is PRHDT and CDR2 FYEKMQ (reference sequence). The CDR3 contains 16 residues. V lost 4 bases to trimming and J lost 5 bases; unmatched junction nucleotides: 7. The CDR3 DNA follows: TGTGCCAGCAGCTCGACTAGCGGGAGGCCTGGGGAGACCCAGTACTTC. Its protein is CASSSTSGRPGETQYF.

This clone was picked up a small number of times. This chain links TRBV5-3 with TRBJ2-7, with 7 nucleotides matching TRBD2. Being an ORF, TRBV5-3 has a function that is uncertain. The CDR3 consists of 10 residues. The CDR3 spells CARSFATSWV. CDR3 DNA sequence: TGTGCCAGAAGCTTTGCGACTAGCTGGGTC.

CDR3 in amino acids: CASSRGQVNTEAFF. The CDR3 DNA follows: TGTGCCAGTAGTAGGGGACAGGTGAACACTGAAGCTTTCTTT. The chain employs TRBV19 and TRBJ1-1; TRBD1 matches 8 bases. This CDR3 spans 14 amino acids. V trimming: 4 bases; J trimming: 0 bases; junction bases outside the gene matches: 1. CDR1 LNHDA and CDR2 SQIVND come from the germline V gene (reference sequence).

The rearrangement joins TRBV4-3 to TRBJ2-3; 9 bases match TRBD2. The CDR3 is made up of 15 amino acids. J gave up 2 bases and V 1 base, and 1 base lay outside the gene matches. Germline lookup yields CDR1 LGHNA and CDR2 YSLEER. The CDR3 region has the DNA TGCGCCAGCAGCCAAGGACTAGCGGACACAGATACGCAGTATTTT. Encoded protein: CASSQGLADTDTQYF.

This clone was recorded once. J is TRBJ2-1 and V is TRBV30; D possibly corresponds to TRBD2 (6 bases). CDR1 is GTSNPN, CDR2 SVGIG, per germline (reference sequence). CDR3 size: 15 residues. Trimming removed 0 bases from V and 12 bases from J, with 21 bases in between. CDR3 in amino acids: CAWSVHPGAWSGQFF. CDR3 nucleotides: TGTGCCTGGAGTGTACATCCGGGAGCCTGGAGCGGGCAGTTCTTC.

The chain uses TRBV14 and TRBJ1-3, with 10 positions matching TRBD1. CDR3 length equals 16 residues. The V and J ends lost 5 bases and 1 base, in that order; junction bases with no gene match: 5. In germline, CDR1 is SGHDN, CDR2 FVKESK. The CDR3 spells CASSFSGQGSGNTIYF. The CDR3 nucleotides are TGTGCCAGCAGCTTTTCGGGACAGGGGTCTGGAAACACCATATATTTT.